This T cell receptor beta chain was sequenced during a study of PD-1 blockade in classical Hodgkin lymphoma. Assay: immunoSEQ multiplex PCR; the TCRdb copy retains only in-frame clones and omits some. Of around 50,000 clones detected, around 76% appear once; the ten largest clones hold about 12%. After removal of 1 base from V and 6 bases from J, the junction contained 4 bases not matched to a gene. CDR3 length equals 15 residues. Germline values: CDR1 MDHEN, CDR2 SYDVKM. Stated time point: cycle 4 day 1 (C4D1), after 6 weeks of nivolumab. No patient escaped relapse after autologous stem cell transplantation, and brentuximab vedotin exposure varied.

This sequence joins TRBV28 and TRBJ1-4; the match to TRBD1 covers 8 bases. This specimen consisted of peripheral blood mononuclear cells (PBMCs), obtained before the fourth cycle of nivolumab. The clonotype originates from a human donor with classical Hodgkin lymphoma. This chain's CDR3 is CASSLSGTGYEKLFF. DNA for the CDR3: TGTGCCAGCAGTTTATCCGGGACAGGATATGAAAAACTGTTTTTT.